This T cell receptor beta chain was obtained from a study of T cell responses to AZD1222 COVID-19 vaccine. Study-wide findings and caveats: In the spike-specific TCR repertoire, nearly half reportedly target unmutated variant regions.

Looked up from germline, CDR1 is ENHRY and CDR2 is SYGVKD. V shed 4 bases and J shed 1 base, with 18 bases lying between them. The length of the CDR3 is 17 residues. Repertoires were generated with immunoSEQ multiplex PCR, while TCRdb's copy carries only in-frame clones and drops some. The sample has about 130,000 clones, roughly 93% seen once. Concerning this clone itself: The target antigen is unknown.

The chain uses TRBV10-3 and TRBJ2-3; TRBD1 might be the D (6 bases). The sample here was peripheral blood, taken on day 0 of AZD1222 vaccination. This clonotype was sampled from an adult in good health. CDR3 nucleotides: TGTGCCATCAGTGTTTTTTTTTCGGGACACGGCACAGATACGCAGTATTTT. Translated, it gives CAISVFFSGHGTDTQYF.